The T cell receptor (beta chain) described here comes from a study of blood T cell repertoires in COVID-19. Clones were read by immunoSEQ multiplex PCR, and TCRdb kept only the in-frame ones, dropping some. The sample shows about 350,000 clones, more than 70% of them seen only once. Seattle cases were enrolled at active infection and followed longitudinally. The germline V gene has CDR1 SGHRS and CDR2 YFSETQ. Trimming cost V 5 bases and J 5 bases, with 13 bases left between them. This CDR3 has 13 amino acids. This receptor was identified in a woman in her fifties or sixties with COVID-19, enrolled during active disease. The chain combines TRBV5-1 with TRBJ1-1; D is possibly TRBD1 (6 bases). Sequencing was performed on peripheral blood. In DNA, the CDR3 is TGCGCCAGCAGAGTGGACAGCCATACTGAAGCTTTCTTT. This encodes CASRVDSHTEAFF. Filled out from reference TRBV5-1 and TRBJ1-1, the complete variable domain reads KAGVTQTPRYLIKTRGQQVTLSCSPISGHRSVSWYQQTPGQGLQFLFEYFSETQRNKGNFPGRFSGRQFSNSRSEMNVSTLELGDSALYLCASRVDSHTEAFFGQGTRLTVV.